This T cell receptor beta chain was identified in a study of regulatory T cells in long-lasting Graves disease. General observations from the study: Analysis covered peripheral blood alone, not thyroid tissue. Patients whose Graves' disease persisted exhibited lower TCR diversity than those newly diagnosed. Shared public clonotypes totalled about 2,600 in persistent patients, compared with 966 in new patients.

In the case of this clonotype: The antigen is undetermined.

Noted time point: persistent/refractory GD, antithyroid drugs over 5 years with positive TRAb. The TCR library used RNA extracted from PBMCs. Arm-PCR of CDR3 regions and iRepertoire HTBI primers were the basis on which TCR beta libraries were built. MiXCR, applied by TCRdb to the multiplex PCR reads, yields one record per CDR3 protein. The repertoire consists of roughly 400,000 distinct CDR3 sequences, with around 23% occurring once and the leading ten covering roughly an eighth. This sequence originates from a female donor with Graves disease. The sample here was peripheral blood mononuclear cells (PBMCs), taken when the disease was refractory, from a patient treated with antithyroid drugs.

The CDR3 nucleotides are TGTGCCAGCAGCCCTACCCGACAGGGGGAGTGGGAAGACATTCAGTACTTC. Translating gives CASSPTRQGEWEDIQYF. The rearrangement links TRBV7-9 to TRBJ2-4; TRBD1 aligns across 9 bases. Unmatched junction bases numbered 16, after V lost 5 bases and J lost 8 bases. Germline CDR1 SEHNR, CDR2 FQNEAQ (reference sequence). This CDR3 has 17 residues.